What follows is one T cell receptor (beta chain) and its context. The germline gives CDR1 LNHDA, CDR2 SQIVND (reference sequence). The V gene end was trimmed by 4 bases and the J gene end by 0 bases; junction bases not matched to a gene: 3. The CDR3 totals 15 residues. These data belong to a study of technical replicates of blood from a handful of donors. The data were produced by immunoSEQ multiplex PCR, yet TCRdb's version contains in-frame clones alone and is incomplete. The data show tens of thousands of clones, with roughly 94% seen just once and roughly 0.25% held by the top ten. Sequenced sample: T cells isolated from PBMCs. The chain is built from TRBV19 and TRBJ2-3, with 8 bases lining up with TRBD2. This receptor was identified in a human donor in good health. The CDR3 DNA follows: TGTGCCAGTAGTACTAGCGGGTATAGCACAGATACGCAGTATTTT. Protein product: CASSTSGYSTDTQYF.